This T cell receptor beta chain was found in a study of blood T cell repertoires in COVID-19. Overall study: The United States, Italy and Spain were the sources of the acute and convalescent COVID-19 samples.

In the original processing: How many nucleated cells were present was estimated from reference gene primer amplification. Produced via immunoSEQ multiplex PCR; TCRdb's table is partial and in-frame only. V and J calls and clone size follow that table, whereas D and trimming were derived from the DNA. The sample has 170,000 or so clones; just under 80% are singletons. Input material: peripheral blood. The source is a man aged 70-80 years with active or convalescent COVID-19.

Written as DNA, the CDR3 is TGTGCCAGCAGCTTCTTAGGAGGGAATACTGAAGCTTTCTTT. Protein sequence: CASSFLGGNTEAFF. The genes are TRBV7-9 and TRBJ1-1; D is unclear. The CDR3 covers 14 residues. V lost 3 bases, J lost 5 bases, and 13 bases lay in between. Germline V CDR1 and CDR2: SEHNR, FQNEAQ (reference sequence).